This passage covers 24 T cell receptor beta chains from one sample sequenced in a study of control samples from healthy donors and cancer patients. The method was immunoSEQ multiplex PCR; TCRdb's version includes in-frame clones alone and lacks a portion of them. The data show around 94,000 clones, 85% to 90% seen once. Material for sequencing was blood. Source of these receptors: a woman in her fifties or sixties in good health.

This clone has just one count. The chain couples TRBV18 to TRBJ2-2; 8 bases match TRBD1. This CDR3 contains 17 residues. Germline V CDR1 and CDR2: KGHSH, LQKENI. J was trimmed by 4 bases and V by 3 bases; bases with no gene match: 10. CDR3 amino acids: CASSPHRAGGPTGELFF. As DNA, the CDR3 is TGTGCCAGCTCACCCCACAGGGCAGGGGGCCCCACCGGGGAGCTGTTTTTT.

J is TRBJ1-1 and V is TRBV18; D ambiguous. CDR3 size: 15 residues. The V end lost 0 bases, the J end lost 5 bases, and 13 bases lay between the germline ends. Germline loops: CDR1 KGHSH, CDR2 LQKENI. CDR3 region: CASSPPVSPPTEAFF. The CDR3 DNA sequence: TGTGCCAGCTCACCACCCGTCTCGCCCCCGACTGAAGCTTTCTTT.

CDR3 loop: CASRTTGQVYEQYF. The CDR3 coding sequence is TGTGCCAGCAGGACTACGGGACAGGTGTACGAGCAGTACTTC. The V call is TRBV6-5, the J call TRBJ2-7, with 8 positions matching TRBD1. The trim removed 6 bases at V and 4 bases at J, leaving 8 bases unmatched. The CDR3 sequence is 14 residues long. The V gene's germline CDR1 is MNHEY and CDR2 SVGAGI.

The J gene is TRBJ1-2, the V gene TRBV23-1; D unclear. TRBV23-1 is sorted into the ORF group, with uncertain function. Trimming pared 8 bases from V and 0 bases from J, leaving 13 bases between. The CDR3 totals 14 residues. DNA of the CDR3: TGCGCCAGCCAGCCAAGGGCCCCTAACTATGGCTACACCTTC. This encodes CASQPRAPNYGYTF.

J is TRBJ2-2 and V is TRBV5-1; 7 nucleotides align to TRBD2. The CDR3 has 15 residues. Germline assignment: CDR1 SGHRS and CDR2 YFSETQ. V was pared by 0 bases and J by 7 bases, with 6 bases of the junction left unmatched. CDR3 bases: TGCGCCAGCAGCTTGGTGGAGCCGGGGGGCGGGGAGCTGTTTTTT. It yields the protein CASSLVEPGGGELFF.

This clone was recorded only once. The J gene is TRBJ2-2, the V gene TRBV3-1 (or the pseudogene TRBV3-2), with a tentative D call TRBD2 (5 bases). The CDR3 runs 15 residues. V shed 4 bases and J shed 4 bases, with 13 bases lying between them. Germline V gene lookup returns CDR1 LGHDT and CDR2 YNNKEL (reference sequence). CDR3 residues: CASSPVAIGTGELFF. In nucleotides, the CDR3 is TGTGCCAGCAGCCCAGTAGCGATAGGCACCGGGGAGCTGTTTTTT.

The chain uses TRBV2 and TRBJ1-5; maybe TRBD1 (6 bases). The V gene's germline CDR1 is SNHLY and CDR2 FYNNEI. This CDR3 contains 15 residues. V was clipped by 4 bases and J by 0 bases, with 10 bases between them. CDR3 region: CASSVNRVSNQPQHF. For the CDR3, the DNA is TGTGCCAGCAGTGTGAACAGGGTTAGCAATCAGCCCCAGCATTTT.

CDR3 coding DNA: TGTGCCAGCAGCGCTCGGGGCGCCCCCCGAGGAGATACGCAGTATTTT. This codes for CASSARGAPRGDTQYF. This chain joins TRBV5-6 and TRBJ2-3; perhaps D is TRBD1 or TRBD2 (5 bases each). The CDR3 is 16 residues long. The V end lost 4 bases, the J end lost 5 bases, and 20 bases lay between the germline ends. Germline V gives CDR1 SGHDT, CDR2 YYEEEE.

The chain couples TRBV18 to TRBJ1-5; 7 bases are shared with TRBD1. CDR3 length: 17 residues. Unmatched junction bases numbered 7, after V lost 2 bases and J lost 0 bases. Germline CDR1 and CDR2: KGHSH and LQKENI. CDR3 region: CASSPGGQMNSNQPQHF. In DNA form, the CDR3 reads TGTGCCAGCTCACCAGGGGGACAGATGAATAGCAATCAGCCCCAGCATTTT.

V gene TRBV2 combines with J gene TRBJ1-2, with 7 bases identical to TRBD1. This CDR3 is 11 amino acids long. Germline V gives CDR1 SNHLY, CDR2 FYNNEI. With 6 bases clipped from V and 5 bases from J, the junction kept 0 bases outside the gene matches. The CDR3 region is CASRGQYGYTF. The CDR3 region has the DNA TGTGCCAGCAGGGGACAGTATGGCTACACCTTC.

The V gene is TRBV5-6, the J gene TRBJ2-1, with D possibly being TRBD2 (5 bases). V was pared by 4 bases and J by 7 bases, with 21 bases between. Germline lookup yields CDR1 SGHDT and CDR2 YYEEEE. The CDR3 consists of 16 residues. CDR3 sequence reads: CASSQTAGLGRNEQFF. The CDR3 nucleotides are TGTGCCAGCAGCCAGACGGCGGGTTTAGGTAGGAATGAGCAGTTCTTC.

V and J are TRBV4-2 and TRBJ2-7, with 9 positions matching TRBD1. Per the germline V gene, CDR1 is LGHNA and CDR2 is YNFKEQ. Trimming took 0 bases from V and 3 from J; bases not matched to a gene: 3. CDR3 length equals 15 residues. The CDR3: CASSQDWDRVYEQYF. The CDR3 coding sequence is TGTGCCAGCAGCCAAGATTGGGACAGGGTCTACGAGCAGTACTTC.

The CDR3 region has the DNA TGTGCCAGCAGCAAAAGGCAGGGGGGGCAAGAGACCCAGTACTTC. Its translation is CASSKRQGGQETQYF. The chain joins TRBV21-1 to TRBJ2-5. TRBV21-1 is designated a pseudogene. CDR3 length equals 15 residues.

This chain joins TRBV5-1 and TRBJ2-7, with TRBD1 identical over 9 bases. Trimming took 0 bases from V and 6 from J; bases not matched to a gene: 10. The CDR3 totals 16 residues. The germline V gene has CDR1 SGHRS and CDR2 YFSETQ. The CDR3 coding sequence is TGCGCCAGCAGCTTGGAACCACCGGGACAGGGTGTCGAGCAGTACTTC. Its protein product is CASSLEPPGQGVEQYF.

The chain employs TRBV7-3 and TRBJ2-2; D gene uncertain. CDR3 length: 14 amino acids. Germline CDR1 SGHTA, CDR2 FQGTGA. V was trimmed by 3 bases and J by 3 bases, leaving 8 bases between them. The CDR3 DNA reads TGTGCCAGCAGCTTCGGCGGTGACACCGGGGAGCTGTTTTTT. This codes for CASSFGGDTGELFF.

The CDR3 DNA reads TGTGCCATCAGGACTAGCGGGAATGCCGGGGAGCTGTTTTTT. It yields the protein CAIRTSGNAGELFF. The rearrangement uses TRBV10-3 and TRBJ2-2; 11 bases fit TRBD2. The CDR3 extends over 14 amino acids. Germline loops: CDR1 ENHRY, CDR2 SYGVKD. Losses at the gene ends were 6 bases for V and 6 bases for J; bases not matched to a gene: 3.

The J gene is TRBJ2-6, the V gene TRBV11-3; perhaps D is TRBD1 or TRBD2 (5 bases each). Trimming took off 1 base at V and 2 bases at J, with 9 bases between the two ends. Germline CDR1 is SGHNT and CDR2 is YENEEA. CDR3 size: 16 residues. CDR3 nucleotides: TGTGCCAGCAGCTTAGGGGGGAACACTGGGGCCAACGTCCTGACTTTC. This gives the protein CASSLGGNTGANVLTF.

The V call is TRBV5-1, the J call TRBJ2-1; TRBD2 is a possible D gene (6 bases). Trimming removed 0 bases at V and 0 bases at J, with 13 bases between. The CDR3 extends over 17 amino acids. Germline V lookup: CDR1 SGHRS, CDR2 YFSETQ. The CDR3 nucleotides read TGCGCCAGCAGCTTGGCAAGGGCGGGAAGCTCCTACAATGAGCAGTTCTTC. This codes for CASSLARAGSSYNEQFF.

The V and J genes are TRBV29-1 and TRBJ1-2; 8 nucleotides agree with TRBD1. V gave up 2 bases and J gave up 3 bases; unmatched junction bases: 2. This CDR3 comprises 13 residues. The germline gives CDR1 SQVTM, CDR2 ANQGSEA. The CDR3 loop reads CSVEPGQDYGYTF. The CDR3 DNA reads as TGCAGCGTTGAACCGGGACAGGACTATGGCTACACCTTC.

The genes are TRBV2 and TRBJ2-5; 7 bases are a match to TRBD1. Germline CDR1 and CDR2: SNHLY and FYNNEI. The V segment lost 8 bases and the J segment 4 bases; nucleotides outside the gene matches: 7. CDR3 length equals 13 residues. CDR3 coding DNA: TGTGCCAGCGATGACAGGGAACGAGAGACCCAGTACTTC. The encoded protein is CASDDRERETQYF. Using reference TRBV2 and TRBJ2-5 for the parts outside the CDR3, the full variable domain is EPEVTQTPSHQVTQMGQEVILRCVPISNHLYFYWYRQILGQKVEFLVSFYNNEISEKSEIFDDQFSVERPDGSNFTLKIRSTKLEDSAMYFCASDDRERETQYFGPGTRLLVL.

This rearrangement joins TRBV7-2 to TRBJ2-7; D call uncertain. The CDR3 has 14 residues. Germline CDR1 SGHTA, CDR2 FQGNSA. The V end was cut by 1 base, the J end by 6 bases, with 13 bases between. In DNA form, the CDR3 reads TGTGCCAGCAGCTTAGGGGTAGCCTCTCCCGAGCAGTACTTC. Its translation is CASSLGVASPEQYF.

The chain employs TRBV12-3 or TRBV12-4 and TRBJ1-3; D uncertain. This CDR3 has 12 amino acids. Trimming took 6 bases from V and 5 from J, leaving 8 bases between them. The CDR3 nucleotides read TGTGCCAGCAGAGGCCGTAGAAACACCATATATTTT. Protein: CASRGRRNTIYF.

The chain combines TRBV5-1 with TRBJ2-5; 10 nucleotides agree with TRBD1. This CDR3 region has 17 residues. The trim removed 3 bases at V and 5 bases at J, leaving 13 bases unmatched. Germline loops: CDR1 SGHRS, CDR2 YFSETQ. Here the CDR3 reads CASSWAGTGAAGETQYF. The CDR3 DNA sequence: TGCGCCAGCAGCTGGGCCGGGACAGGGGCCGCGGGCGAGACCCAGTACTTC.

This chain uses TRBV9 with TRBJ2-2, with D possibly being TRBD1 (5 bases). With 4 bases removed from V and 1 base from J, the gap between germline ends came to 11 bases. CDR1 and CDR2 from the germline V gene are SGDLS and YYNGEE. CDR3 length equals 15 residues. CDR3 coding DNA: TGTGCCAGCAGCTCGCGAGACAGGAACACCGGGGAGCTGTTTTTT. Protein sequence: CASSSRDRNTGELFF.